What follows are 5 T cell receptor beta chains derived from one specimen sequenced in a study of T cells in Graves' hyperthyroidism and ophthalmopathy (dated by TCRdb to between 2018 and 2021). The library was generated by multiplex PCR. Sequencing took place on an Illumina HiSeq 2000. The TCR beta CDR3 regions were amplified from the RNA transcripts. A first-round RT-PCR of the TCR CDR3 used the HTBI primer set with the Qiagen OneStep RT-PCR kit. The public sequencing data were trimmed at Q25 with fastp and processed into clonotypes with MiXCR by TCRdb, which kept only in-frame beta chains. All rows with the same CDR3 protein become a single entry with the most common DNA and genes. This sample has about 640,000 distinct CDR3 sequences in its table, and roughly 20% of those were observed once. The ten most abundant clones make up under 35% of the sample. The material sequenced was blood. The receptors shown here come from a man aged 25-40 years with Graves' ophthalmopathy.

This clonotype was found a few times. The CDR3 DNA is TGTGCCAGCAGCGAACAGGGTACCTACGAGCAGTACTTC. It yields the protein CASSEQGTYEQYF. The chain recombines TRBV7-2 with TRBJ2-7; maybe TRBD1 (6 bases). Trimming shortened V by 5 bases and J by 2 bases, and 10 bases separated the two germline ends. Germline loops: CDR1 SGHTA, CDR2 FQGNSA. The length of the CDR3 is 13 residues.

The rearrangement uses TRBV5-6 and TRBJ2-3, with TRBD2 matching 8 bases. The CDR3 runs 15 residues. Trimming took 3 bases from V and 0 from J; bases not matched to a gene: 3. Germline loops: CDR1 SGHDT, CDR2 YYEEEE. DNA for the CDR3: TGTGCCAGCAGCTACCCTAGCGGGAGCACAGATACGCAGTATTTT. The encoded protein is CASSYPSGSTDTQYF.

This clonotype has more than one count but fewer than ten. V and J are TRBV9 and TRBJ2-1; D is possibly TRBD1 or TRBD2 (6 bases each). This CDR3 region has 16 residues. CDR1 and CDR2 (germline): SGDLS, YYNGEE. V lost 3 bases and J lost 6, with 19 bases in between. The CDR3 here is CASSAQLGGRGNEQFF. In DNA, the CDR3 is TGTGCCAGCAGCGCTCAACTAGGGGGGAGAGGCAATGAGCAGTTCTTC.

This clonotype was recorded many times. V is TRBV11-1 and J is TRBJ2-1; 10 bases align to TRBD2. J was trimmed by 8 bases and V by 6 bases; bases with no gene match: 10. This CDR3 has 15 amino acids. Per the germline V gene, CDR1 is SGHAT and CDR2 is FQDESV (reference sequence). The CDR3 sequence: CASSWGLALNDEQFF. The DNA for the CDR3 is TGTGCCAGCAGTTGGGGACTAGCGCTCAATGATGAGCAGTTCTTC.

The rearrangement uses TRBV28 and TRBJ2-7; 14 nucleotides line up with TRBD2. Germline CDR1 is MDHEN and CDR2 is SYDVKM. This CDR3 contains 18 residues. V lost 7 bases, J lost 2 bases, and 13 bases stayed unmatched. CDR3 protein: CASTRQGLAGEGAYEQYF. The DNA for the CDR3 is TGTGCCAGCACCCGTCAGGGACTAGCGGGAGAAGGGGCCTACGAGCAGTACTTC.